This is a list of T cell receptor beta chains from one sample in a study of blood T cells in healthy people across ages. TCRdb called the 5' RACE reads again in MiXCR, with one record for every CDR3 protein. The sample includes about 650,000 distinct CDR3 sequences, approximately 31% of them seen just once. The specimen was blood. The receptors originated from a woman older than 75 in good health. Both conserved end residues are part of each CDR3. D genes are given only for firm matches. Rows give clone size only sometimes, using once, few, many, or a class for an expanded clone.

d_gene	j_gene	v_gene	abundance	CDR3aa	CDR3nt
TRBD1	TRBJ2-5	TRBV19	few	CASSPGQGFGETQYF	TGTGCCAGTAGTCCCGGACAGGGGTTCGGGGAGACCCAGTACTTC
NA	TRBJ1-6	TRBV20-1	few	CSAIRTYNSPLHF	TGCAGTGCTATCAGGACCTATAATTCACCCCTCCACTTT
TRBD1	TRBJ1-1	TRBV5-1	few	CASSIGDRDNTEAFF	TGCGCCAGCAGCATAGGGGACAGGGATAACACTGAAGCTTTCTTT
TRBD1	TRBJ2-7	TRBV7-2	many	CASSSRDRGYEQYF	TGTGCCAGCAGCTCGAGGGACAGGGGCTACGAGCAGTACTTC
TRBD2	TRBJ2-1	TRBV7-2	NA	CASTAGGLTYNEQFF	TGTGCCAGCACCGCGGGGGGTCTAACCTACAATGAGCAGTTCTTC
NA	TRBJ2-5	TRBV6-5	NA	CASSSDNGEQYF	TGTGCCAGCAGTTCCGACAACGGGGAGCAGTACTTC
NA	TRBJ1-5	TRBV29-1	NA	CSVEDREAQPQHF	TGCAGCGTTGAAGATCGGGAGGCACAGCCCCAGCATTTT
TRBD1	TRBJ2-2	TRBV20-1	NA	CSGRDREKYTGELFF	TGCAGTGGCCGGGACAGGGAGAAGTACACCGGGGAGCTGTTTTTT
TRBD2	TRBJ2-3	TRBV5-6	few	CASSFAGGLTDTQYF	TGTGCCAGCAGCTTTGCGGGGGGACTCACAGATACGCAGTATTTT
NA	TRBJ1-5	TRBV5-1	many	CASSPDVNQPQHF	TGCGCCAGCAGCCCGGATGTGAATCAGCCCCAGCATTTT
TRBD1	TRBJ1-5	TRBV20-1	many	CSARQGGNQPQHF	TGCAGTGCGCGACAGGGGGGCAATCAGCCCCAGCATTTT
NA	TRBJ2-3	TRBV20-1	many	CSATGVFTDTQYF	TGCAGTGCTACGGGGGTCTTCACAGATACGCAGTATTTT
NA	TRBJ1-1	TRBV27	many	CASSFGQQAFF	TGTGCCAGCAGTTTCGGTCAGCAAGCTTTCTTT
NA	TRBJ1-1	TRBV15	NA	CATSREGNSEAFF	TGTGCCACCAGCAGAGAGGGCAACAGTGAAGCTTTCTTT
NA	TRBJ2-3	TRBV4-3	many	CASSQVAGPPTDTQYF	TGCGCCAGCAGCCAAGTAGCAGGGCCCCCCACAGATACGCAGTATTTT
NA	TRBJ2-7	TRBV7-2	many	CASSSTGGGPFREQYF	TGTGCCAGCAGCTCTACTGGGGGGGGGCCCTTCCGGGAGCAGTACTTC